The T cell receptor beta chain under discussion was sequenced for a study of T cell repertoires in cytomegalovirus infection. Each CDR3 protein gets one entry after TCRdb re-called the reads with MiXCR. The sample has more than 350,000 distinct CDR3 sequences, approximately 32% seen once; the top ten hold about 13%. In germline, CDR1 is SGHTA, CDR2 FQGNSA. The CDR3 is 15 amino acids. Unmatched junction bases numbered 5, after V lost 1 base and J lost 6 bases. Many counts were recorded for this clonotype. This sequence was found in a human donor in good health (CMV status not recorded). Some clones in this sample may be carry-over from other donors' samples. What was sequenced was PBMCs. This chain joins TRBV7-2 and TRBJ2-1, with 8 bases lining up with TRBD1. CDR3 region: CASSLVRDRTNEQFF. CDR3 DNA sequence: TGTGCCAGCAGCTTAGTAAGGGACAGGACCAATGAGCAGTTCTTC.